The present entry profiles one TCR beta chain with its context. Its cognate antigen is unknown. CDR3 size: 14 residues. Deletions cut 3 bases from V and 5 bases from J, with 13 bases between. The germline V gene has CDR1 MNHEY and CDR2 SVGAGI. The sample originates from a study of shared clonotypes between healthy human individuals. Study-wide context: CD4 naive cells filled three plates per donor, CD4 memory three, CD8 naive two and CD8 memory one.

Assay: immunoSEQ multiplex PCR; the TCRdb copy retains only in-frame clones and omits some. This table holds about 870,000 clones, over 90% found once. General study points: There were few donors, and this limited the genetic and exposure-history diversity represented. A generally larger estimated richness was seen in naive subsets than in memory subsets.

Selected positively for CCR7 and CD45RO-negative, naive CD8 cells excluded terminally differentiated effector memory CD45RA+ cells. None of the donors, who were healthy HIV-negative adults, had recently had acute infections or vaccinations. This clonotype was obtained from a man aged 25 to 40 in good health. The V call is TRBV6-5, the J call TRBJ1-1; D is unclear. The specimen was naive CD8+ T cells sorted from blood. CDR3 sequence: CASSYGEIVTEAFF. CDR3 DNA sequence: TGTGCCAGCAGTTATGGGGAGATTGTGACTGAAGCTTTCTTT.